This TCR beta chain was captured in a study of T-cell reconstitution after alpha-beta-depleted transplantation in children. The table lists this clonotype with a few counts. Its target is not known. The library targeted TCRbeta and was prepared with unique molecular identifiers. TCRdb itself ran the PCR reads through MiXCR, one entry per CDR3 protein. The sample contains some 260,000 distinct CDR3 sequences, 20% to 30% of which appear only once. Study-level results: Several hundred expanded graft clones reportedly were the source of alpha-beta T cells about two months after transplant. In some patients, recipient T cells and intrathymic progenitors surviving conditioning explained high day-60 diversity.

The length of the CDR3 is 15 residues. Germline V gene data show CDR1 as LGHNA and CDR2 as YNFKEQ. The V end was cut by 4 bases, the J end by 6 bases, with 15 bases between. The specimen was PBMCs, mostly from graft donor cells, collected 360 days after TCRalphabeta/CD19-depleted stem cell transplant. The source of this sequence is a female patient aged 2-10 years who had a stem cell transplant for congenital amegakaryocytic thrombocytopenia, so the T cells may come from the graft donor. This chain uses TRBV4-2 with TRBJ2-2; D is undetermined. CDR3 sequence: CASSPHPSSAGELFF. CDR3 DNA: TGTGCCAGCAGCCCTCATCCGAGTTCCGCCGGGGAGCTGTTTTTT.